This passage covers 6 T cell receptor beta chains from one sample sequenced in a study of shared clonotypes between healthy human individuals. Clones were sequenced by immunoSEQ multiplex PCR, and TCRdb holds only the in-frame ones, with some missing. The top ten hold around 0.13% of the sample, which has more than 2 million clones, approximately 96% seen once. Specimen: naive CD4+ T cells sorted from blood. Noted subset: CD45RA+ positively selected. These receptors all stem from a young man in good health.

V and J are TRBV6-5 and TRBJ1-4, with TRBD1 matching over 9 bases. CDR1 and CDR2 from the germline V gene are MNHEY and SVGAGI. V dropped 5 bases and J dropped 7; count of bases not matched to a gene: 8. This CDR3 region has 15 residues. In nucleotides, the CDR3 is TGTGCCAGCAGTAACAGGGGGCTTAGTTTTGAAAAACTGTTTTTT. It specifies CASSNRGLSFEKLFF.

This chain connects TRBV18 to TRBJ2-1, with 9 bases that match TRBD2. The J segment lost 8 bases and the V segment lost 2 bases, leaving 7 bases of the junction unmatched. This CDR3 has 15 residues. Germline CDR1 and CDR2: KGHSH and LQKENI. The CDR3 DNA sequence: TGTGCCAGCTCACCAAGTAGCGGGGGTTTCGATGAGCAGTTCTTC. It codes for CASSPSSGGFDEQFF. Filled out from reference TRBV18 and TRBJ2-1, the complete variable domain reads NAGVMQNPRHLVRRRGQEARLRCSPMKGHSHVYWYRQLPEEGLKFMVYLQKENIIDESGMPKERFSAEFPKEGPSILRIQQVVRGDSAAYFCASSPSSGGFDEQFFGPGTRLTVL.

Only a few counts were recorded for this clone. The rearrangement uses TRBV6-1 and TRBJ2-3; unclear D gene. The CDR3 sequence is 11 residues long. V was pared by 2 bases and J by 7 bases, with 4 bases between. Germline V gene data show CDR1 as MNHNS and CDR2 as SASEGT. The chain's CDR3 is CASSESYTQYF. DNA of the CDR3: TGTGCCAGCAGTGAATCCTATACGCAGTATTTT.

The chain is built from TRBV5-1 and TRBJ1-6; 7 nucleotides line up with TRBD1. The CDR3 has 20 amino acids. Trimming took 2 bases from V and 0 from J; bases not matched to a gene: 14. The germline V gene encodes CDR1 SGHRS and CDR2 YFSETQ. CDR3 in amino acids: CASSLTSRDSHSSYNSPLHF. The CDR3 DNA follows: TGCGCCAGCAGCTTAACGTCCCGGGACAGCCATAGCTCCTATAATTCACCCCTCCACTTT.

This rearrangement joins TRBV11-2 to TRBJ2-6; D gene uncertain. The CDR3 has 13 residues. The V gene's germline CDR1 is SGHAT and CDR2 FQNNGV. Trimming removed 0 bases from V and 9 bases from J, with 6 bases in between. CDR3 DNA: TGTGCCAGCAGCTTAGAGCTATACAACGTCCTGACTTTC. Its translation is CASSLELYNVLTF.

A note on this clone: Other DNA sequences from this sample encode an identical CDR3 as well. V usage is TRBV30 and J usage is TRBJ1-1, with D maybe TRBD1 (5 bases). Germline V gene sequence: CDR1 GTSNPN, CDR2 SVGIG (reference sequence). The CDR3 has 15 amino acids. Trimming removed 0 bases at V and 0 bases at J, with 11 bases between. The CDR3 DNA sequence: TGTGCCTGGAGTGTACGGGGGTCCGTGAACACTGAAGCTTTCTTT. Translation: CAWSVRGSVNTEAFF.